A single sample gave rise to the 15 T cell receptor beta chains below, sequenced in a study of blood T cell repertoires in COVID-19. The method was immunoSEQ multiplex PCR; TCRdb's version includes in-frame clones alone and lacks a portion of them. The table includes around 70,000 clones, roughly 89% detected once. Input material: peripheral blood. All receptors come from a man under 40 with acute or convalescent COVID-19.

V usage is TRBV2 and J usage is TRBJ2-2, with 9 bases that match TRBD1. CDR1 is SNHLY, CDR2 FYNNEI, per germline. V gave up 11 bases and J gave up 4 bases; unmatched junction bases: 14. CDR3 size: 16 residues. The CDR3 here is CALQGAPKESTGELFF. The CDR3 bases are TGTGCCTTACAGGGGGCGCCAAAAGAATCCACCGGGGAGCTGTTTTTT.

The gene calls are TRBV6-5 and TRBJ2-1; 7 bases are a match to TRBD2. This CDR3 region has 13 residues. Germline CDR1 and CDR2: MNHEY and SVGAGI. With V trimmed by 6 bases and J by 5 bases, 4 bases remained unmatched. The DNA for the CDR3 is TGTGCCAGCAGCCGGACTAGAGACAATGAGCAGTTCTTC. It is translated as CASSRTRDNEQFF.

This chain links TRBV7-8 with TRBJ2-3; 7 bases line up with TRBD1. CDR3 length: 15 amino acids. Losses at the gene ends were 7 bases for V and 6 bases for J; bases not matched to a gene: 13. The V gene's germline CDR1 is SGHVS and CDR2 FQNEAQ. The CDR3 reads CASTKDRAVRDTQYF. The CDR3, as DNA: TGTGCCAGCACGAAAGACAGGGCGGTACGCGATACGCAGTATTTT.

The chain uses TRBV7-2 and TRBJ2-5; D may be TRBD1 (5 bases). The CDR3 loop spans 13 amino acids. Germline assignment: CDR1 SGHTA and CDR2 FQGNSA. Deletions cut 1 base from V and 4 bases from J, with 7 bases between. In nucleotides, the CDR3 is TGTGCCAGCAGCTTAGGTCAGGGAGAGACCCAGTACTTC. It is translated as CASSLGQGETQYF.

The genes are TRBV6-5 and TRBJ1-5; D gene uncertain. CDR3 length: 14 residues. Trimming stripped 3 bases from V and 7 bases from J, with 13 bases between. The germline V gene has CDR1 MNHEY and CDR2 SVGAGI. The CDR3 DNA sequence: TGTGCCAGCAGTTATACTATCGGAGGGCAGCCCCAGCATTTT. Its protein product is CASSYTIGGQPQHF.

This chain links TRBV11-2 with TRBJ2-1; 10 bases map to TRBD2. Germline CDR1 is SGHAT and CDR2 is FQNNGV. The CDR3 spans 15 residues. The V and J ends lost 5 bases and 9 bases, in that order; junction bases with no gene match: 10. CDR3 residues: CASSQPPSGRGEQFF. As DNA, the CDR3 is TGTGCCAGCAGCCAGCCCCCTAGCGGGAGAGGTGAGCAGTTCTTC.

The count of this clone is one. V usage is TRBV10-3 and J usage is TRBJ2-7; 9 bases are shared with TRBD2. The CDR3 is made up of 13 amino acids. J was trimmed by 7 bases and V by 5 bases; bases with no gene match: 6. The germline CDR1 and CDR2 sequences are ENHRY and SYGVKD. The CDR3 is CAISQAGGSEQYF. Here the CDR3 DNA reads TGTGCCATCAGTCAAGCGGGAGGTTCTGAGCAGTACTTC.

The chain links TRBV2 to TRBJ1-6, with TRBD1 matching over 9 bases. CDR3 length: 15 residues. The V gene end was trimmed by 2 bases and the J gene end by 8 bases; junction bases not matched to a gene: 4. Germline CDR1 reads SNHLY; CDR2 reads FYNNEI. The CDR3 here is CASSEMGTGHSPLHF. The CDR3 bases are TGTGCCAGCAGTGAAATGGGGACAGGGCATTCACCCCTCCACTTT.

This sequence joins TRBV19 and TRBJ2-2, with D possibly matching TRBD1 (6 bases). Between the trimmed V and J ends, which lost 1 base and 3 bases, there was a span of 9 bases. Germline V lookup: CDR1 LNHDA, CDR2 SQIVND (reference sequence). The CDR3 covers 15 residues. The CDR3, as DNA: TGTGCCAGTAGTATAGGGGGGCTTTACACCGGGGAGCTGTTTTTT. Its protein product is CASSIGGLYTGELFF.

The V and J genes are TRBV27 and TRBJ2-2, with D perhaps TRBD2 (6 bases). The CDR3 covers 15 residues. With 1 base removed from V and 3 bases from J, the gap between germline ends came to 9 bases. Looked up from germline, CDR1 is MNHEY and CDR2 is SMNVEV (reference sequence). CDR3 in DNA: TGTGCCAGCAGTTTATTTCAGCGGGACACCGGGGAGCTGTTTTTT. Residues: CASSLFQRDTGELFF.

This rearrangement joins TRBV7-8 to TRBJ2-5; perhaps TRBD2 as D (6 bases). With 3 bases removed from V and 5 bases from J, the gap between germline ends came to 13 bases. Germline CDR1 SGHVS, CDR2 FQNEAQ. The CDR3 has 14 amino acids. The CDR3: CASSFGDSRETQYF. In DNA, the CDR3 is TGTGCCAGCAGCTTTGGGGACTCCCGGGAGACCCAGTACTTC. Supplemented by reference TRBV7-8 and TRBJ2-5, the full variable domain reads GAGVSQSPRYKVAKRGQDVALRCDPISGHVSLFWYQQALGQGPEFLTYFQNEAQLDKSGLPSDRFFAERPEGSVSTLKIQRTQQEDSAVYLCASSFGDSRETQYFGPGTRLLVL.

The J gene is TRBJ1-1, the V gene TRBV29-1; no reliable D call. The germline V gene encodes CDR1 SQVTM and CDR2 ANQGSEA. Between the trimmed V and J ends, which lost 6 bases and 7 bases, there was a span of 12 bases. The CDR3 is 11 residues long. The CDR3 region is CSVRTIIEAFF. CDR3 nucleotide sequence: TGCAGCGTCCGAACTATTATTGAAGCTTTCTTT.

The chain couples TRBV28 to TRBJ1-2; the D gene is possibly TRBD1 (5 bases). V was shortened by 7 bases and J by 4 bases, with 28 bases between the two germline ends. The CDR3 totals 18 residues. CDR1 and CDR2 from the germline V gene are MDHEN and SYDVKM. CDR3 sequence reads: CASTTFGGDRGGSYGYTF. The CDR3 nucleotides read TGTGCCAGCACTACCTTCGGGGGGGATAGAGGTGGGAGCTATGGCTACACCTTC.

V gene TRBV6-8 combines with J gene TRBJ1-5; D gene unclear. The CDR3 has 10 amino acids. Germline CDR1 is MNHGY and CDR2 is SAAAGT. The V and J ends lost 8 bases and 6 bases respectively, with 5 bases between them. CDR3 bases: TGTGCCAGCCTCGGTCAGCCCCAGCATTTT. Its translation is CASLGQPQHF.

The gene calls are TRBV28 and TRBJ2-7, with 12 bases lining up with TRBD2. Trimming at V came to 5 bases and at J to 4 bases, leaving 9 bases not matched to a gene. The CDR3 totals 16 residues. Germline loops: CDR1 MDHEN, CDR2 SYDVKM. CDR3 in amino acids: CASSARLAGEAYEQYF. The CDR3 nucleotides are TGTGCCAGCAGTGCCCGACTAGCGGGAGAGGCGTACGAGCAGTACTTC.